The source of this T cell receptor (beta chain) is a study of CXCR3-negative and CXCR3-positive naive CD8 T cells. The TRB cDNA libraries were prepared by 5' RACE with UMI labels. TCRdb re-called the 5' RACE reads, yielding one record per CDR3 amino acid sequence without DNA. The sample yields about 130,000 distinct CDR3 sequences, of which the top ten take up about 0.44%. Germline V gives CDR1 MDHEN, CDR2 SYDVKM. This CDR3 has 16 amino acids. This TCR derives from a human donor in good health. Some clones in this sample may be carry-over from other donors' samples. The V and J genes are TRBV28 and TRBJ2-2; lacking DNA, the TRBD1 call made by TCRdb goes unchecked. The sequenced material came from naive CXCR3- CD8+ T cells from blood. Subset of the sample: CD45RO-CCR7+CD27+CD95- naive CD8+ T cells lacking CXCR3 (TNR3-). The CDR3 sequence: CASSLLGAVNTGELFF.